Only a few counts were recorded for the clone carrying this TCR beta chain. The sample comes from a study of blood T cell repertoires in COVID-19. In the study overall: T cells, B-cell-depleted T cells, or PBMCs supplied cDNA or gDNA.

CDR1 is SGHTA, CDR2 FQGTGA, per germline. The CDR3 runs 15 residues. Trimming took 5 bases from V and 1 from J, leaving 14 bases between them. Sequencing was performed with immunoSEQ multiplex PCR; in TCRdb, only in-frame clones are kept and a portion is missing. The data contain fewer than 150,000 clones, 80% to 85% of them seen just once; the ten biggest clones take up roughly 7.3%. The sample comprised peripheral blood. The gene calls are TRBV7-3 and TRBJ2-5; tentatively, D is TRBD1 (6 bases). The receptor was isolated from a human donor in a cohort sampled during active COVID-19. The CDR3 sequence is CASSITGSLQETQYF. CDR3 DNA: TGTGCCAGCAGCATTACAGGGTCCCTCCAAGAGACCCAGTACTTC.